Below, 11 T cell receptor beta chains from the same sample are listed, as sequenced in a study of shared clonotypes between healthy human individuals (dated by TCRdb to 2019 to 2021). CD8 naive samples were obtained by positive selection for CCR7 among CD45RO-negative cells, yielding a CD45RA+CCR7+ population from which TemRA cells were excluded. Library preparation used the immunoSEQ multiplex PCR assay. TCRdb retrieved this table from immuneACCESS and kept in-frame rearrangements only. Not all clones are present; in checked studies, unresolved V genes account for under half, and no reason is known for the remainder. Present in this sample are about 2,100,000 clones, 85% to 95% of which were seen just once. The top ten clonotypes cover 1.7% of the sample. The sequenced material came from naive CD8+ T cells from PBMCs. Interpreted using the paper, the cell subset or site label stands for: CD45RA+CCR7+. These receptor sequences come from a young man in good health. Some clones in this sample may be carry-over from other donors' samples.

The chain has TRBV7-9 and TRBJ1-5; D is uncertain. Trimming cost V 5 bases and J 0 bases, with 8 bases left between them. Germline CDR1 reads SEHNR; CDR2 reads FQNEAQ (reference sequence). The CDR3 is made up of 14 amino acids. This CDR3 is CASSPKGSNQPQHF. The CDR3, as DNA: TGTGCCAGCAGCCCGAAAGGTAGCAATCAGCCCCAGCATTTT. Variable domain in full (rest from reference TRBV7-9 and TRBJ1-5): DTGVSQNPRHKITKRGQNVTFRCDPISEHNRLYWYRQTLGQGPEFLTYFQNEAQLEKSRLLSDRFSAERPKGSFSTLEIQRTEQGDSAMYLCASSPKGSNQPQHFGDGTRLSIL.

With regard to this clone: Other DNA sequences in this sample translate to the same CDR3. This sequence joins TRBV9 and TRBJ2-7; D gene uncertain. V lost 0 bases to trimming and J lost 0 bases, with 7 bases between them. The CDR3 contains 14 residues. Germline V gene sequence: CDR1 SGDLS, CDR2 YYNGEE. CDR3 in DNA: TGTGCCAGCAGCGTAGTAGGAAACTCCTACGAGCAGTACTTC. Translating gives CASSVVGNSYEQYF.

The V gene is TRBV7-7, the J gene TRBJ2-1; TRBD1 might be the D (5 bases). CDR1 is SSHAT and CDR2 is FNYEAQ in the germline V gene (reference sequence). V lost 4 bases and J lost 8, with 18 bases in between. The CDR3 has 15 amino acids. The DNA for the CDR3 is TGTGCCAGCAGCTCAAGAAGCCTTCAGGGATATGAGCAGTTCTTC. This codes for CASSSRSLQGYEQFF.

The chain carries TRBV7-8 and TRBJ2-7; D unresolved. V gave up 2 bases and J gave up 4 bases, with 12 bases separating them. From germline, CDR1 is SGHVS and CDR2 FQNEAQ. The CDR3 loop spans 14 amino acids. In DNA form, the CDR3 reads TGTGCCAGCAGCTTAAACGCAGACGGTTACGAGCAGTACTTC. It translates to CASSLNADGYEQYF.

A remark on this clone: Other nucleotide sequences from this sample produce the same CDR3. The rearrangement links TRBV7-9 to TRBJ2-1; D is uncertain. There are 13 residues in the CDR3. The V end lost 0 bases, the J end lost 6 bases, and 6 bases lay between the germline ends. Germline CDR1 is SEHNR and CDR2 is FQNEAQ (reference sequence). CDR3 sequence reads: CASSLARSNEQFF. The CDR3 DNA reads TGTGCCAGCAGCTTAGCCAGGTCCAATGAGCAGTTCTTC.

CDR3 sequence reads: CASSFIGLAGELFF. CDR3 DNA: TGTGCCAGCAGTTTTATAGGGCTCGCCGGGGAGCTGTTTTTT. The chain employs TRBV28 and TRBJ2-2, with D unresolved. Germline V lookup: CDR1 MDHEN, CDR2 SYDVKM. The CDR3 spans 14 residues. Trimming took 3 bases from V and 6 from J, leaving 11 bases between them.

The chain carries TRBV15 and TRBJ2-2; 7 bases agree with TRBD2. The CDR3 length is 18 residues. CDR1 is LNHNV and CDR2 is YYDKDF in the germline V gene (reference sequence). Unmatched junction bases numbered 21, after V lost 8 bases and J lost 6 bases. This CDR3 is CATHPTGTIYSVPGELFF. CDR3 nucleotide sequence: TGTGCCACCCATCCGACCGGGACTATCTATTCGGTACCCGGGGAGCTGTTTTTT.

CDR3 sequence reads: CASTPSVGDGTDTQYF. CDR3 DNA sequence: TGTGCCAGCACCCCCTCTGTGGGGGATGGCACAGATACGCAGTATTTT. This rearrangement joins TRBV13 to TRBJ2-3; possibly TRBD1 or TRBD2 for D (5 bases each). CDR3 size: 16 residues. Trimming shortened V by 7 bases and J by 1 base, and 18 bases separated the two germline ends. Germline V gene data show CDR1 as PRHDT and CDR2 as FYEKMQ (reference sequence).

The chain combines TRBV5-1 with TRBJ2-1; TRBD1 might be the D (5 bases). Looked up from germline, CDR1 is SGHRS and CDR2 is YFSETQ. This CDR3 spans 13 amino acids. The ends were cut back, 4 bases at V and 4 bases at J, with 9 bases in the middle. CDR3 protein: CASSPDTYNEQFF. CDR3 DNA: TGCGCCAGCAGCCCGGACACGTACAATGAGCAGTTCTTC.

V and J are TRBV29-1 and TRBJ1-2; 9 bases fit TRBD1. The CDR3 has 15 amino acids. The germline CDR1 and CDR2 sequences are SQVTM and ANQGSEA. With V trimmed by 7 bases and J by 5 bases, 14 bases remained unmatched. The CDR3 protein is CSAPSAGQGSYGYTF. In nucleotides, the CDR3 is TGCAGCGCCCCTTCCGCGGGACAGGGAAGTTATGGCTACACCTTC.

The chain uses TRBV4-3 and TRBJ2-1; 7 positions match TRBD2. Looked up from germline, CDR1 is LGHNA and CDR2 is YSLEER. V lost 6 bases and J lost 4; bases outside the gene matches: 9. The CDR3 has 15 amino acids. The CDR3 bases are TGCGCCAGCAGAGCGGGTCTAGCGGAATACAATGAGCAGTTCTTC. Protein: CASRAGLAEYNEQFF.